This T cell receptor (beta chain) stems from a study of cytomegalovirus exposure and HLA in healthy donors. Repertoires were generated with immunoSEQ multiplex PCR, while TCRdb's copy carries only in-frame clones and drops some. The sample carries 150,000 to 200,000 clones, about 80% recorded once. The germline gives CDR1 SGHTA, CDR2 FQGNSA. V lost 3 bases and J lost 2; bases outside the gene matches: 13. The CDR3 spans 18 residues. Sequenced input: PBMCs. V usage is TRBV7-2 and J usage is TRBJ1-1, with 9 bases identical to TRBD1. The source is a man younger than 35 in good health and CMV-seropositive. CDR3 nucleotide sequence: TGTGCCAGCAGCTTTCTTCCGGGACAGGGAACGGCAAACACTGAAGCTTTCTTT. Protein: CASSFLPGQGTANTEAFF. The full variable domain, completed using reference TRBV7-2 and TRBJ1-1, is GAGVSQSPSNKVTEKGKDVELRCDPISGHTALYWYRQSLGQGLEFLIYFQGNSAPDKSGLPSDRFSAERTGGSVSTLTIQRTQQEDSAVYLCASSFLPGQGTANTEAFFGQGTRLTVV.